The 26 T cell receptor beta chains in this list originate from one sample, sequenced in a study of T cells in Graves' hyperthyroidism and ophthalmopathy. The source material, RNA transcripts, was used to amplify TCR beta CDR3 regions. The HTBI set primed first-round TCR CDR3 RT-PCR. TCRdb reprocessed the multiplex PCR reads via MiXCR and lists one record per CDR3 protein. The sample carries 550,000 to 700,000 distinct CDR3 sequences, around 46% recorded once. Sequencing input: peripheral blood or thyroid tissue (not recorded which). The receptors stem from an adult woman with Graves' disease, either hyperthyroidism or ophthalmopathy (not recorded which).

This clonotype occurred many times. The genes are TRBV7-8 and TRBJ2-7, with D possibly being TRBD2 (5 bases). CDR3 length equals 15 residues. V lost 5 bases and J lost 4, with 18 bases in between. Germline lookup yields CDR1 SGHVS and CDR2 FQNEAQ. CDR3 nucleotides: TGTGCCAGCAGCCCCGAGTCTAGTTCGGGGTACGAGCAGTACTTC. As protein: CASSPESSSGYEQYF.

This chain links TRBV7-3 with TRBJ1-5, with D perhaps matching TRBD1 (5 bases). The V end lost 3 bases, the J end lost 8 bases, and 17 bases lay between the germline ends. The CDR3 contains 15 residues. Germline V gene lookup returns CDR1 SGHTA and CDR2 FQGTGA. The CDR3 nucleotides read TGTGCCAGCAGCTTGGAGGTAGGGGCACTGAAGCCCCAGCATTTT. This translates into CASSLEVGALKPQHF.

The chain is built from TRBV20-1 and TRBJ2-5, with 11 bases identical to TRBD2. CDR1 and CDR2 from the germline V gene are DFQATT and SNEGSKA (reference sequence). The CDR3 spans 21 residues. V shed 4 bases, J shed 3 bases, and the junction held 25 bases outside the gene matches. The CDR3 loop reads CSAKLAGVREQVHGGKETQYF. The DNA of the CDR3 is TGCAGTGCTAAACTAGCGGGAGTCCGCGAGCAGGTACATGGGGGGAAAGAGACCCAGTACTTC.

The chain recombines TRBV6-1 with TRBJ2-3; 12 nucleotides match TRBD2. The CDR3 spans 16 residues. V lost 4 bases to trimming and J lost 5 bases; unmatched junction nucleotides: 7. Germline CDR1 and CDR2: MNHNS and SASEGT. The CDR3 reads CASSGLAGDYRDTQYF. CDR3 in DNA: TGTGCCAGCAGTGGACTAGCGGGGGACTACAGAGATACGCAGTATTTT.

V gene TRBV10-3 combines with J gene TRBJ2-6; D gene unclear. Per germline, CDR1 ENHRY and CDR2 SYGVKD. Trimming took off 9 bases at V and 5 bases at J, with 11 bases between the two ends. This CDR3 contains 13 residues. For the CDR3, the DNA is TGTGCCATTTCCACCTCCAGGGCCAACGTCCTGACTTTC. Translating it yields CAISTSRANVLTF.

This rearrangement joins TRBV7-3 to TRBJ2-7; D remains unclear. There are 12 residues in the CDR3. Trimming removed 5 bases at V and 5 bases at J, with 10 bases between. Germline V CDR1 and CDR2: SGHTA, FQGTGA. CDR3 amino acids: CASSPESNEQYF. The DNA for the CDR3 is TGTGCCAGCAGCCCCGAGTCGAACGAGCAGTACTTC.

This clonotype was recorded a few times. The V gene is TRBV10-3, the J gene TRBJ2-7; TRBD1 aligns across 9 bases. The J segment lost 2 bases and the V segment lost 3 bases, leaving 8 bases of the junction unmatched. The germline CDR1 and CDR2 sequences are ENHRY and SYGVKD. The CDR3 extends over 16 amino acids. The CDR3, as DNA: TGTGCCATCAGTGATCCCACGGGACAGGGAACCTACGAGCAGTACTTC. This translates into CAISDPTGQGTYEQYF.

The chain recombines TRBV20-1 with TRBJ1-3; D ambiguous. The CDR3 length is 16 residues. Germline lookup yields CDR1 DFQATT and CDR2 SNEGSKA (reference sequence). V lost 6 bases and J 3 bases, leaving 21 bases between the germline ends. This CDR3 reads CSATSRVSEGGNTIYF. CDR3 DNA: TGCAGTGCCACCAGCAGAGTCTCGGAGGGTGGAAACACCATATATTTT.

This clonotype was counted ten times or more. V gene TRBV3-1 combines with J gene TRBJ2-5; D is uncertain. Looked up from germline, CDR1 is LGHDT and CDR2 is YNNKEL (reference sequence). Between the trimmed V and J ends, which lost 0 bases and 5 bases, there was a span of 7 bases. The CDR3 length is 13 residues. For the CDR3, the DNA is TGTGCCAGCAGCCAAGATGATCGGGAGACCCAGTACTTC. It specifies CASSQDDRETQYF.

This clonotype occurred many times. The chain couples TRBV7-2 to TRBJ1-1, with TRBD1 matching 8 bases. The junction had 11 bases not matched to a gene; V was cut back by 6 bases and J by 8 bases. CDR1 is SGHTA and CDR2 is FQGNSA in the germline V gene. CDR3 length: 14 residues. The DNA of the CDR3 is TGTGCCAGCAGTGGGAGACAGGGGCTATCGGAAGCTTTCTTT. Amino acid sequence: CASSGRQGLSEAFF.

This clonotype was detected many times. The CDR3 spells CASSPPHEQYF. DNA of the CDR3: TGCGCCAGCTCTCCCCCGCACGAGCAGTACTTC. The chain recombines TRBV10-2 with TRBJ2-7, with D hard to call. CDR1 is WSHSY and CDR2 is SAAADI in the germline V gene. Trimming shortened V by 8 bases and J by 5 bases, and 10 bases separated the two germline ends. The CDR3 is 11 residues long.

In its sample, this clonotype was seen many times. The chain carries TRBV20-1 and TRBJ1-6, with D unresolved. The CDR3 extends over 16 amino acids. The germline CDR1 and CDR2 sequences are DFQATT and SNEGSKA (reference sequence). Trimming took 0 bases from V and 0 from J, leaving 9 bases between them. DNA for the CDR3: TGCAGTGCTAGAGACGGACTATCCTCCTATAATTCACCCCTCCACTTT. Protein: CSARDGLSSYNSPLHF.

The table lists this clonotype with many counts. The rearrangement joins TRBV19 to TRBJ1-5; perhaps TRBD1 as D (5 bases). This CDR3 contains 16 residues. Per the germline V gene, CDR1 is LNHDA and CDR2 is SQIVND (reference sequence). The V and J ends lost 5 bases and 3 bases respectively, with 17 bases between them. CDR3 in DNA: TGTGCCAGTAGTCAACTATCGGGGCGGAACAATCAGCCCCAGCATTTT. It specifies CASSQLSGRNNQPQHF.

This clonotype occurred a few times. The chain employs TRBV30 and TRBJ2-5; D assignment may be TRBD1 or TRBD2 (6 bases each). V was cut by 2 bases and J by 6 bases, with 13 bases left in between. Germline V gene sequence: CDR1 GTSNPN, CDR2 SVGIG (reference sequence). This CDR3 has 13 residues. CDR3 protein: CAWSRGGPKTQYF. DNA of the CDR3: TGTGCCTGGAGTCGAGGGGGGCCAAAGACCCAGTACTTC.

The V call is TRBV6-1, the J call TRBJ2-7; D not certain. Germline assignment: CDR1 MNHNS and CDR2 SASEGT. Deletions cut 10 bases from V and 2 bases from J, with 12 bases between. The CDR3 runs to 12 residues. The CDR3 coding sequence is TGTGCCATCGCACCGACACCCTACGAGCAGTACTTC. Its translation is CAIAPTPYEQYF.

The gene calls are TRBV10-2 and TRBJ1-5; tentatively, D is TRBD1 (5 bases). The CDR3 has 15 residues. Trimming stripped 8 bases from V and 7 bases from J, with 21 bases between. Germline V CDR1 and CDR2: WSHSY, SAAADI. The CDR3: CASGVGQGRGQPQHF. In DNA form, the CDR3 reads TGCGCCAGCGGGGTGGGCCAGGGACGAGGACAGCCCCAGCATTTT.

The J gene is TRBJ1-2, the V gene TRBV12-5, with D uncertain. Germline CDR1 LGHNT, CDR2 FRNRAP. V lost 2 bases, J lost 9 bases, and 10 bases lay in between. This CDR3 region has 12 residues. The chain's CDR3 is CASGLLGGSYTF. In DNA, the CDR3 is TGTGCTAGTGGTTTGTTGGGCGGCAGCTACACCTTC.

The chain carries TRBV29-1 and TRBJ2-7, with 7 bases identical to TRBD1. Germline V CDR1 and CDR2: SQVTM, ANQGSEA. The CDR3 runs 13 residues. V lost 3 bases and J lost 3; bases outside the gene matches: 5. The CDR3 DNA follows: TGCAGCGTTGAGGGGAACAGGGGCTACGAGCAGTACTTC. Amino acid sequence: CSVEGNRGYEQYF.

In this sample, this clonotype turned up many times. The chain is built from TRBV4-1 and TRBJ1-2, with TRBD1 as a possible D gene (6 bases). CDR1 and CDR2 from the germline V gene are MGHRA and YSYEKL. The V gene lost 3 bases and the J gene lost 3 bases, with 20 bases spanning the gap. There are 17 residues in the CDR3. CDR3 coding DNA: TGCGCCAGCAGCCACTCCCCCCGGGACACCAGGGACTATGGCTACACCTTC. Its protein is CASSHSPRDTRDYGYTF.

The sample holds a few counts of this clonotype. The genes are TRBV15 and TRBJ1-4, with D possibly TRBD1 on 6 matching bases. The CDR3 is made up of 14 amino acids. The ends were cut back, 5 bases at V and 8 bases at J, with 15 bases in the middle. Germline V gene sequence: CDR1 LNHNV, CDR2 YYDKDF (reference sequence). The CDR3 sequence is CATSGHRELEKLFF. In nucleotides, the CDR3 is TGTGCCACCAGCGGCCACAGGGAATTGGAAAAACTGTTTTTT.

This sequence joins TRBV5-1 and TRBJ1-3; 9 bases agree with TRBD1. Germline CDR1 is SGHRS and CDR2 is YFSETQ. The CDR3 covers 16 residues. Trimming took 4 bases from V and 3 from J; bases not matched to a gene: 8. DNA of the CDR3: TGCGCCAGCAGCATTACAGGGGGCGGGGATGGAAACACCATATATTTT. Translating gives CASSITGGGDGNTIYF.

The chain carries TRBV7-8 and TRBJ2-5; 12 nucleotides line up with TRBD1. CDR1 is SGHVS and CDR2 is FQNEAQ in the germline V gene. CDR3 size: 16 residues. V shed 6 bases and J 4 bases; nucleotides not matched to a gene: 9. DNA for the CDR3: TGTGCCAGCAGTGAATGGGGACAGGGGGCTTCAGAGACCCAGTACTTC. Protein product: CASSEWGQGASETQYF.

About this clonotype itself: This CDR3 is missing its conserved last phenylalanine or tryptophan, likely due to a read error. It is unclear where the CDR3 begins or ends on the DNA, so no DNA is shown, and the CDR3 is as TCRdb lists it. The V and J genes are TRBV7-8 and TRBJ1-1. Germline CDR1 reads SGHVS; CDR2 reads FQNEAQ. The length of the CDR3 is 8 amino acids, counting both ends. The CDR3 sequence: CASTPGLL.

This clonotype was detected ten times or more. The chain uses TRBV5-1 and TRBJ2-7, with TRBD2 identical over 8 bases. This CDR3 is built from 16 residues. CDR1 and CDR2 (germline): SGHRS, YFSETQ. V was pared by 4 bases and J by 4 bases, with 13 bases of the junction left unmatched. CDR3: CASSRGGTDLEYEQYF. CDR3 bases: TGCGCCAGCAGCCGGGGGGGCACAGACTTGGAATACGAGCAGTACTTC.

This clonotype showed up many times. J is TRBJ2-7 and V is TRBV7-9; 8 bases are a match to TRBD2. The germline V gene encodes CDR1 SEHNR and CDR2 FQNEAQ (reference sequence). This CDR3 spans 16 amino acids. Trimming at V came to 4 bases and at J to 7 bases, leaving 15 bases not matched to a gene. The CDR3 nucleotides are TGTGCCAGCAGCTATTCACTCCTGCGGGGGGCAAAAGAGCAGTACTTC. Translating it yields CASSYSLLRGAKEQYF.

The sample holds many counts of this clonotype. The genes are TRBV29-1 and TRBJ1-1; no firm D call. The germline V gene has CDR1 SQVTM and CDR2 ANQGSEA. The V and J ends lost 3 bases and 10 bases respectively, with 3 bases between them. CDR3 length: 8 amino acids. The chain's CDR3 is CSVDGAFF. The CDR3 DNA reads TGCAGCGTTGATGGAGCTTTCTTT.